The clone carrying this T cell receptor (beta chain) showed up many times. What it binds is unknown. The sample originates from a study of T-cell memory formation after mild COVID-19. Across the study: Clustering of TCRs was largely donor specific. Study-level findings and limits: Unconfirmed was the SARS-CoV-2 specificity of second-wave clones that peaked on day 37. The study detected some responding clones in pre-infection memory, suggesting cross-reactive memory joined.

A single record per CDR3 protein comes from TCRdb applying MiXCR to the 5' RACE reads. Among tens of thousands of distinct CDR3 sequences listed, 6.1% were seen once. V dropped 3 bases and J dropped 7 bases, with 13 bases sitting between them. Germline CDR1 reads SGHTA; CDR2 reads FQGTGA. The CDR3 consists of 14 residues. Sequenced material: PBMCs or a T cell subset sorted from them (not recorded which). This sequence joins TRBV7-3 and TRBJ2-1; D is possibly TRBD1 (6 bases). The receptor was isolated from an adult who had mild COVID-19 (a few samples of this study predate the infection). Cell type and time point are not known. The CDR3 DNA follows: TGTGCCAGCAGCTTTTTTCCCAGGGGAAATGAGCAGTTCTTC. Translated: CASSFFPRGNEQFF. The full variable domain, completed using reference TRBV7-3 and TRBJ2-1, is GAGVSQTPSNKVTEKGKYVELRCDPISGHTALYWYRQSLGQGPEFLIYFQGTGAADDSGLPNDRFFAVRPEGSVSTLKIQRTERGDSAVYLCASSFFPRGNEQFFGPGTRLTVL.